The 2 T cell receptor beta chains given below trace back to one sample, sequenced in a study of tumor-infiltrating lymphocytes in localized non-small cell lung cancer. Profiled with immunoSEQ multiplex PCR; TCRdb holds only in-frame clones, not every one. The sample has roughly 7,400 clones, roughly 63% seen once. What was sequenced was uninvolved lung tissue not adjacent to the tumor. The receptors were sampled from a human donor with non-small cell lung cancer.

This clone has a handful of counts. The CDR3 sequence: CASSGVETQYF. The CDR3 DNA is TGTGCCAGCTCAGGCGTAGAGACCCAGTACTTC. This chain connects TRBV7-3 to TRBJ2-5; D is uncertain. CDR3 size: 11 residues. V lost 8 bases and J 4 bases, leaving 8 bases between the germline ends. Germline V lookup: CDR1 SGHTA, CDR2 FQGTGA.

The CDR3 reads CASSQDGTATDTQYF. The CDR3 DNA is TGTGCCAGCAGCCAAGACGGGACAGCCACAGATACGCAGTATTTT. This rearrangement joins TRBV4-2 to TRBJ2-3; TRBD1 matches at 7 bases. Germline CDR1 is LGHNA and CDR2 is YNFKEQ. V was pared by 0 bases and J by 2 bases, with 2 bases of the junction left unmatched. The CDR3 loop spans 15 amino acids.